These 2 T cell receptor beta chains were all obtained from the same sample, sequenced in a study of cytomegalovirus exposure and HLA in healthy donors. PCR involved 60 Vbeta and 13 Jbeta primers. Using immunoSEQ multiplex PCR, the repertoire was profiled, and TCRdb retains in-frame clones only, with some absent. The sample has about 130,000 clones, 75% seen once; the top ten hold about 6.5%. The sequenced sample consisted of PBMCs. These receptors came from a man aged 25 to 40 in good health and CMV-seronegative.

V is TRBV5-1 and J is TRBJ2-7, with a tentative D call TRBD2 (6 bases). Trimming removed 3 bases at V and 6 bases at J, with 19 bases between. Germline V gene data show CDR1 as SGHRS and CDR2 as YFSETQ. The CDR3 totals 15 residues. The CDR3 sequence: CASSSSGTSYSEQYF. CDR3 bases: TGCGCCAGCAGCTCCTCCGGGACTTCTTACAGCGAGCAGTACTTC.

The chain uses TRBV28 and TRBJ2-7; tentative D call: TRBD2 (7 bases). The CDR3 consists of 15 residues. Trimming stripped 5 bases from V and 5 bases from J, with 19 bases between. CDR1 and CDR2 from the germline V gene are MDHEN and SYDVKM. Written as DNA, the CDR3 is TGTGCCAGCAGTATAGGGGGGGACCCTATCCACGAGCAGTACTTC. It translates to CASSIGGDPIHEQYF.